This TCR beta chain was documented in a study of T cell responses to AZD1222 COVID-19 vaccine. Germline CDR1 reads SEHNR; CDR2 reads FQNEAQ (reference sequence). V dropped 5 bases and J dropped 0; count of bases not matched to a gene: 6. The CDR3 extends over 15 amino acids. Profiled with immunoSEQ multiplex PCR; TCRdb holds only in-frame clones, not every one. This table has fewer than 90,000 clones, 85% to 95% appearing once. Turning to this clone: No antigen is known for it.

Study-wide points: Of the AZD1222 recipients, only 5 to 7 were seropositive at baseline.

The rearrangement uses TRBV7-9 and TRBJ2-7; 8 nucleotides align to TRBD1. The origin of this receptor is an adult who received the AZD1222 COVID-19 vaccine. Sequences were derived from peripheral blood, sampled 28 days after the second AZD1222 dose. The CDR3 coding sequence is TGTGCCAGCAGCCATTACAGGGGGTCCTCCTACGAGCAGTACTTC. Its translation is CASSHYRGSSYEQYF.